The clone carrying this TCR beta chain was detected a few times. Antigen unknown. The data derive from a study of graft-versus-host responses after intestinal transplantation. Study-wide context: Recipients uniformly received anti-thymocyte globulin induction, followed by tacrolimus and steroids for approximately 3 years.

The CDR3 has 17 residues. Looked up from germline, CDR1 is WSHSY and CDR2 is SAAADI. The V segment lost 8 bases and the J segment 0 bases; nucleotides outside the gene matches: 11. Repertoires were generated with immunoSEQ multiplex PCR, while TCRdb's copy carries only in-frame clones and drops some. The sample records about 88,000 clones, roughly 90% being singletons. Findings and limits, study-wide: Patients with graft-donor T cell macrochimerism had high graft-versus-host to host-versus-graft clonal ratios in allografts. Some GvH clones appeared in ileal mucosa or blood before recipient bone marrow.

The sequence was collected from a human donor who was the organ donor for an intestinal transplant. V and J are TRBV10-2 and TRBJ2-3; 10 bases match TRBD2. The source was unstimulated CD4+ T cells sorted from spleen or lymph node cells, collected before transplant. The CDR3 bases are TGCGCCAGCCGGAGTGTGACTAGCGGGTTCAGCACAGATACGCAGTATTTT. Residues: CASRSVTSGFSTDTQYF.